This T cell receptor beta chain was profiled in a study of T cell clonotyping in hematopoietic cell transplantation (dated by TCRdb to the early 2020s). Notes on the research overall: Pretransplant recipient samples were obtained after cytoreduction. Patient recruitment ran from late 2015 to January 2017, and follow-up continued until late 2020 or death. The study collected around 130 blood samples from approximately 32 consecutive transplant recipients and their related donors.

This sample's time point label indicates: recipient sample about 28 days before transplant, after cytoreduction. Recipient blood was collected about 28 days before transplant and at days 30, 100 and 180 after transplant. Nuclei Lysis Solution was used to extract genomic DNA from fresh or cryopreserved unfractionated peripheral blood mononuclear cells. Results and caveats for the whole study, not just this receptor: A decrease in recipient TCR diversity was observed after transplant, and a progressive increase in pathologically expanded clonotypes was seen from day 30 to day 180. The sample size was limited, and because cells were not sorted, the contributions of CD4 and CD8 repertoires could not be separated. Recipient repertoires showed only a small fraction of overlap with donor repertoires, and over 97% appeared de novo at the given depth. Broader posttransplant TCR repertoire diversity was predicted by donor and pretransplant recipient Inverse Simpson Index values.

Note on this clone: What this receptor recognizes is not known. Base-call qualities are not available, and no considerably larger clone is one nucleotide away.

The immunoSEQ assay, a bias-controlled multiplex PCR with V- and J-specific primers, was used to amplify TCR beta CDR3 regions from genomic DNA. A second PCR step added a proprietary barcode and Illumina adapter sequences to the CDR3 amplicons. CDR3 libraries were sequenced on an Illumina MiSeq instrument. The authors processed their data as follows. Export and quality control were performed with immunoSEQ Analyzer 3.0, and downstream analyses were performed with R Bioconductor and Immunarch. Only productive rearrangements in the normalized downsampled data set went into calculating the repertoire metrics. Pathologically expanded clonotypes were defined as those larger than 5 templates in the normalized cohort. The Inverse Simpson Index was used to measure repertoire diversity. To capture all clonotypes, the CMV-specificity analyses were run on the non-normalized data set. The table was pulled from immuneACCESS by TCRdb, which kept in-frame rearrangements only. Such tables lose some clones; where checked, under half of the loss comes from unresolved V genes, and the rest has no known cause. V and J calls and clone size are those listed in that table; D and trimming were worked out from the DNA. This sample lists several thousand clones; almost 90% were detected once. Of the sample, 3.6% is held by the ten largest clones.

CDR1 and CDR2 are drawn from the germline V gene (reference sequence): SGHNT, YYREEE. The germline ends are 10 bases apart after V is trimmed by 0 bases and J by 4 bases. Measured from the cysteine to the phenylalanine, the CDR3 is 15 residues long. Only CDR3 DNA is held: 45 bases, read in frame from base 1. This receptor chain uses TRBV5-4 and TRBJ2-2; TRBD2 is perhaps the D gene, given 6 matching bases. The sequencing used peripheral blood mononuclear cells, collected before stem cell transplant. The source is a man aged 25 to 40 with acute myeloid leukemia. Some clones in this sample may be carry-over from other donors' samples. In nucleotide form, the sequence is TGTGCCAGCAGCTTGGGGTCCGGGAGCACCGGGGAGCTGTTTTTT. Translated, it gives CASSLGSGSTGELFF.